Each of the 25 T cell receptor beta chains below was sequenced from the same sample in a study of blood T cells in healthy people across ages (dated by TCRdb to between 2014 and 2016). Library preparation used 5' RACE. Data came from an Illumina HiSeq 2500. A second PCR of roughly 7 to 11 cycles was performed with a sample-barcoded 5' primer and a J-beta primer mix. The public sequencing data were trimmed at Q25 with fastp and processed into clonotypes with MiXCR by TCRdb, which kept only in-frame beta chains. Rows merge per CDR3 protein into single entries with the most common DNA and genes. Recorded for this sample are hundreds of thousands of distinct CDR3 sequences; roughly 44% of them occurred a single time. About 19% of the sample belongs to the ten largest clones. The material sequenced was blood. The receptor set was obtained from a man aged 55 to 70 in good health.

The V call is TRBV19, the J call TRBJ2-3, with D possibly called TRBD1 or TRBD2 (5 bases each). Germline CDR1 LNHDA, CDR2 SQIVND (reference sequence). V lost 4 bases, J lost 0 bases, and 8 bases lay in between. The CDR3 consists of 14 residues. The CDR3 DNA sequence: TGTGCCAGTAGTAAGGGGACCAGCACAGATACGCAGTATTTT. It encodes CASSKGTSTDTQYF.

J is TRBJ2-5 and V is TRBV3-1; 9 nucleotides line up with TRBD1. The CDR3 is 17 residues long. Germline assignment: CDR1 LGHDT and CDR2 YNNKEL (reference sequence). V dropped 2 bases and J dropped 11; count of bases not matched to a gene: 18. The DNA of the CDR3 is TGTGCCAGCAGCCAACCATCAGGGACAGGGAGAAACAATGAGCAGTACTTC. Translation: CASSQPSGTGRNNEQYF.

The chain joins TRBV6-2 or TRBV6-3 to TRBJ1-5; possibly TRBD1 for D (5 bases). This CDR3 has 15 amino acids. CDR1 and CDR2 (germline): MNHEY, SVGEGT. Trimming took 7 bases from V and 3 from J, leaving 16 bases between them. CDR3 sequence (DNA): TGTGCCAGCACCCTGGGAGGGGATTACAATCAGCCCCAGCATTTT. Encoded protein: CASTLGGDYNQPQHF.

This clonotype was seen a few times. The V gene is TRBV7-2, the J gene TRBJ2-1; 11 nucleotides match TRBD2. V trimming: 4 bases; J trimming: 2 bases; junction bases outside the gene matches: 4. In germline, CDR1 is SGHTA, CDR2 FQGNSA. The CDR3 extends over 16 amino acids. In nucleotides, the CDR3 is TGTGCCAGCAGCTCCCATAGCGGGGGGGCCTACAATGAGCAGTTCTTC. Amino acid sequence: CASSSHSGGAYNEQFF.

This rearrangement joins TRBV20-1 to TRBJ1-1, with TRBD1 matching over 7 bases. Losses at the gene ends were 5 bases for V and 11 bases for J; bases not matched to a gene: 20. CDR1 is DFQATT and CDR2 is SNEGSKA in the germline V gene (reference sequence). There are 15 residues in the CDR3. The CDR3 sequence is CSAPHEFNRGGRAFF. CDR3 sequence (DNA): TGCAGTGCTCCACACGAATTTAACAGGGGTGGGAGGGCTTTCTTT.

This clonotype was found a few times. V is TRBV28 and J is TRBJ2-5; D assignment may be TRBD1 or TRBD2 (6 bases each). Trimming left V 4 bases short and J 5 bases short, with 20 bases between. Germline CDR1 reads MDHEN; CDR2 reads SYDVKM. The CDR3 length is 16 residues. Here the CDR3 DNA reads TGTGCCAGCAGTTCCCCTCGGGGGCTGGGTAGGGAGACCCAGTACTTC. Amino acids: CASSSPRGLGRETQYF.

This clonotype has a count of ten or more. The V gene is TRBV7-9, the J gene TRBJ1-5; 7 bases match TRBD1. CDR3 length: 14 amino acids. V shed 5 bases and J 5 bases; nucleotides not matched to a gene: 6. Germline CDR1 reads SEHNR; CDR2 reads FQNEAQ (reference sequence). This CDR3 reads CASSPDRSDQPQHF. CDR3 DNA: TGTGCCAGCAGCCCGGACAGGTCCGATCAGCCCCAGCATTTT.

This clonotype was found a few times. This chain uses TRBV20-1 with TRBJ2-5; unclear D gene. The end of the DNA is better explained by TRBJ2-7, so the J call may be wrong. The CDR3 has 15 residues. Germline-derived CDR1 and CDR2 are DFQATT and SNEGSKA (reference sequence). Here the CDR3 DNA reads TGCAGTGCTAGTTCAATAGGTGACTCAACCTACGAGCAGTACTTC. Its protein is CSASSIGDSTYEQYF.

This chain joins TRBV7-2 and TRBJ2-1, with TRBD1 matching 7 bases. The J call is uncertain, as TRBJ2-7 better fits the DNA end. The CDR3 runs 16 residues. CDR1 is SGHTA and CDR2 is FQGNSA in the germline V gene. The CDR3 sequence: CASSLQTGSSYNEQYF. The CDR3 DNA sequence: TGTGCCAGCAGCCTCCAGACAGGGAGCTCCTACAATGAGCAGTACTTC.

V usage is TRBV6-5 and J usage is TRBJ1-6; 7 bases are shared with TRBD1. From germline, CDR1 is MNHEY and CDR2 SVGAGI. The V segment lost 2 bases and the J segment 8 bases; nucleotides outside the gene matches: 6. The CDR3 spans 15 residues. Written as DNA, the CDR3 is TGTGCCAGCAGTTACAGGGGACAGAGATATTCACCCCTCCACTTT. Translating it yields CASSYRGQRYSPLHF.

This clonotype was counted only a few times. The chain employs TRBV4-3 and TRBJ1-5; no definite D call. Germline values: CDR1 LGHNA, CDR2 YSLEER. There are 13 residues in the CDR3. With 5 bases removed from V and 3 bases from J, the gap between germline ends came to 8 bases. CDR3 protein: CASSSGYNQPQHF. The DNA for the CDR3 is TGCGCCAGCAGCTCGGGTTACAATCAGCCCCAGCATTTT.

This chain links TRBV10-3 with TRBJ1-6; maybe TRBD1 (5 bases). Germline CDR1 reads ENHRY; CDR2 reads SYGVKD. This CDR3 spans 17 amino acids. The V and J ends lost 6 bases and 0 bases respectively, with 15 bases between them. CDR3 sequence: CAIRMAGPSSYNSPLHF. DNA of the CDR3: TGTGCCATCAGAATGGCAGGGCCCAGCTCCTATAATTCACCCCTCCACTTT.

Written as DNA, the CDR3 is TGTGCCAGCAGCCAGGGGGGACAACCACTATATGGCTACACCTTC. It codes for CASSQGGQPLYGYTF. This chain joins TRBV3-1 and TRBJ1-2, with D maybe TRBD1 (6 bases). Germline loops: CDR1 LGHDT, CDR2 YNNKEL (reference sequence). V lost 3 bases and J 5 bases, leaving 16 bases between the germline ends. This CDR3 is built from 15 residues.

The chain combines TRBV12-3 or TRBV12-4 with TRBJ2-4; 14 nucleotides match TRBD2. The ends lost 5 bases at V and 13 bases at J; junction bases unmatched: 16. The CDR3 extends over 17 amino acids. The CDR3: CASSLYRTSGGYNEQYF. The CDR3 DNA is TGTGCCAGCAGTCTTTACAGGACTAGCGGGGGGTACAATGAGCAGTACTTC.

This clonotype turned up a few times. This chain connects TRBV5-1 to TRBJ2-7; D gene ambiguous. CDR1 is SGHRS and CDR2 is YFSETQ in the germline V gene. The CDR3 totals 15 residues. With 4 bases removed from V and 0 bases from J, the gap between germline ends came to 14 bases. The CDR3 region is CASSLDPWSSYEQYF. CDR3 nucleotide sequence: TGCGCCAGCAGCCTTGACCCTTGGAGCTCCTACGAGCAGTACTTC.

The chain joins TRBV20-1 to TRBJ2-1, with TRBD2 matching 11 bases. The last part of the DNA fits TRBJ2-7 better; the J call may be wrong. CDR3 size: 16 residues. Germline values: CDR1 DFQATT, CDR2 SNEGSKA (reference sequence). CDR3 coding DNA: TGCAGTGCTAGAGCCGGACTAGCGGGTTCCTACAATGAGCAGTACTTC. This sequence encodes CSARAGLAGSYNEQYF.

This clonotype was detected only a few times. The gene calls are TRBV7-2 and TRBJ2-1, with 11 nucleotides matching TRBD2. This CDR3 has 20 residues. With V trimmed by 2 bases and J by 0 bases, 12 bases remained unmatched. The germline V gene encodes CDR1 SGHTA and CDR2 FQGNSA. CDR3 coding DNA: TGTGCCAGCAGCTTAACACTAGCGGGGGCTTCCCGATCCTCCTACAATGAGCAGTTCTTC. The encoded protein is CASSLTLAGASRSSYNEQFF.

The count of this clonotype is one. Relative to the germline gene, one junction end is altered; a read error may explain this. The gene calls are TRBV6-6 and TRBJ1-1, with 10 bases aligning to TRBD1. In germline, CDR1 is MNHNY, CDR2 SVGAGI (reference sequence). The CDR3 length is 14 residues. CDR3 bases: TGCGCCAGCAGGACAGGGGGATTTAACACTGAAGCTTTCTTT. Translating gives CASRTGGFNTEAFF.

The chain has TRBV5-8 and TRBJ1-5; possible D gene TRBD1, 6 bases. V was pared by 0 bases and J by 3 bases, with 13 bases between. The CDR3 covers 16 residues. Germline CDR1 reads SGHTS; CDR2 reads YDEGEE. CDR3 in DNA: TGTGCCAGCAGCTTGGAGTCAGGGGCAAACAATCAGCCCCAGCATTTT. Protein product: CASSLESGANNQPQHF.

The chain carries TRBV7-9 and TRBJ2-2; tentatively, D is TRBD2 (6 bases). Trimming took off 5 bases at V and 4 bases at J, with 14 bases between the two ends. The CDR3 sequence is 15 residues long. In germline, CDR1 is SEHNR, CDR2 FQNEAQ (reference sequence). CDR3: CASSPPGVTTGELFF. As DNA, the CDR3 is TGTGCCAGCAGCCCACCGGGGGTTACCACCGGGGAGCTGTTTTTT.

This clonotype showed up just a few times. The chain employs TRBV6-5 and TRBJ2-7; 8 bases fit TRBD1. The CDR3 spans 12 residues. The germline V gene has CDR1 MNHEY and CDR2 SVGAGI. V shed 9 bases, J shed 9 bases, and the junction held 10 bases outside the gene matches. DNA for the CDR3: TGTGCCAGTGGACAGGGTCCCTACCGGCAGTACTTC. The encoded protein is CASGQGPYRQYF.

The chain uses TRBV3-1 and TRBJ1-1, with D hard to call. This CDR3 is built from 14 residues. Germline CDR1 LGHDT, CDR2 YNNKEL (reference sequence). The ends were cut back, 1 base at V and 1 base at J, with 7 bases in the middle. CDR3 bases: TGTGCCAGCAGCCAAGTTAATACGAACACTGAAGCTTTCTTT. It specifies CASSQVNTNTEAFF.

The rearrangement links TRBV28 to TRBJ2-7, with no clear D. The CDR3 contains 15 residues. Trimming removed 8 bases at V and 0 bases at J, with 17 bases between. Germline V lookup: CDR1 MDHEN, CDR2 SYDVKM. This chain's CDR3 is CASFPSGRSSYEQYF. The DNA for the CDR3 is TGTGCCAGCTTCCCATCGGGTCGTAGCTCCTACGAGCAGTACTTC.

The genes are TRBV29-1 and TRBJ1-2, with TRBD1 identical over 9 bases. The CDR3 length is 14 residues. Germline lookup yields CDR1 SQVTM and CDR2 ANQGSEA. Germline trimming cut 0 bases from V and 4 bases from J; bases unmatched to any gene: 3. Written as DNA, the CDR3 is TGCAGCGTTGAAGAGACAGGGGGGGTCTATGGCTACACCTTC. Translated: CSVEETGGVYGYTF.

The gene calls are TRBV7-9 and TRBJ2-7; D uncertain. V lost 6 bases, J lost 3 bases, and 9 bases lay in between. Looked up from germline, CDR1 is SEHNR and CDR2 is FQNEAQ (reference sequence). This CDR3 is 12 amino acids long. The chain's CDR3 is CASREGNYEQYF. DNA of the CDR3: TGTGCCAGCAGAGAAGGGAACTACGAGCAGTACTTC. Combining the CDR3 with reference TRBV7-9 and TRBJ2-7 gives the whole variable domain DTGVSQNPRHKITKRGQNVTFRCDPISEHNRLYWYRQTLGQGPEFLTYFQNEAQLEKSRLLSDRFSAERPKGSFSTLEIQRTEQGDSAMYLCASREGNYEQYFGPGTRLTVT.